These 16 T cell receptor beta chains came from one sample sequenced in a study of T cells after yellow fever vaccination. TCRdb reanalysed the 5' RACE reads using MiXCR and keeps one entry per CDR3 protein. The sample lists about 580,000 distinct CDR3 sequences; less than 20% were seen once. Sequenced here: PBMCs, sampled about 5 days after the first yellow fever vaccination. These receptors were collected from a man aged 18 to 29 who received the YFV17D yellow fever vaccine.

This clonotype was picked up a small number of times. V usage is TRBV10-3 and J usage is TRBJ2-4; 12 positions agree with TRBD2. Unmatched junction bases numbered 10, after V lost 2 bases and J lost 8 bases. Germline lookup yields CDR1 ENHRY and CDR2 SYGVKD. This CDR3 has 17 residues. CDR3 DNA sequence: TGTGCCATCAGTGAGAGACTAGCGGGGGTCCTCAGCCACATTCAGTACTTC. It encodes CAISERLAGVLSHIQYF.

The chain links TRBV12-3 or TRBV12-4 to TRBJ2-1, with TRBD1 matching 9 bases. J gave up 7 bases and V 6 bases, and 13 bases lay outside the gene matches. The CDR3 loop spans 16 amino acids. The CDR3 protein is CASSLSSGQGTNEQFF. The DNA for the CDR3 is TGTGCCAGCAGCCTGTCTAGCGGACAGGGGACGAATGAGCAGTTCTTC.

This clonotype was counted a few times. The J gene is TRBJ2-1, the V gene TRBV7-2; possibly TRBD1 or TRBD2 for D (5 bases each). CDR3 size: 15 residues. V shed 5 bases and J shed 0 bases, with 11 bases lying between them. Germline V CDR1 and CDR2: SGHTA, FQGNSA. CDR3 nucleotides: TGTGCCAGCAGCCCCGGGGCCCTCTCCTACAATGAGCAGTTCTTC. This codes for CASSPGALSYNEQFF.

The chain couples TRBV6-2 or TRBV6-3 to TRBJ1-1, with a tentative D call TRBD1 (5 bases). Germline values: CDR1 MNHEY, CDR2 SVGEGT. The length of the CDR3 is 16 residues. V lost 3 bases and J 0 bases, leaving 14 bases between the germline ends. CDR3 sequence reads: CASSYPRVTMNTEAFF. As DNA, the CDR3 is TGTGCCAGCAGTTATCCCAGGGTAACGATGAACACTGAAGCTTTCTTT.

The CDR3 region is CASSTDRIGANVLTF. DNA for the CDR3: TGCGCCAGTAGTACCGACAGGATTGGGGCCAACGTCCTGACTTTC. V is TRBV5-1 and J is TRBJ2-6; TRBD1 might be the D (6 bases). V shed 8 bases and J shed 3 bases, with 15 bases lying between them. CDR1 is SGHRS and CDR2 is YFSETQ in the germline V gene. This CDR3 has 15 residues.

This chain joins TRBV7-9 and TRBJ2-5; D possibly corresponds to TRBD2 (5 bases). CDR3 size: 17 residues. Trimming took off 4 bases at V and 5 bases at J, with 23 bases between the two ends. Germline V CDR1 and CDR2: SEHNR, FQNEAQ (reference sequence). The CDR3 sequence is CASSSPHNREIQETQYF. DNA of the CDR3: TGTGCCAGCAGCTCGCCACACAACCGGGAAATACAGGAGACCCAGTACTTC.

The chain carries TRBV30 and TRBJ2-7; TRBD2 is a possible D gene (6 bases). The length of the CDR3 is 14 residues. Trimming shortened V by 0 bases and J by 0 bases, and 9 bases separated the two germline ends. Germline V gene sequence: CDR1 GTSNPN, CDR2 SVGIG (reference sequence). The CDR3 reads CAWSVLGSSYEQYF. In DNA, the CDR3 is TGTGCCTGGAGTGTACTCGGGAGCTCCTACGAGCAGTACTTC.

The chain combines TRBV20-1 with TRBJ1-5, with no clear D. The germline gives CDR1 DFQATT, CDR2 SNEGSKA (reference sequence). V lost 5 bases and J 5 bases, leaving 13 bases between the germline ends. CDR3 length equals 13 residues. This chain's CDR3 is CSASQDGDQPQHF. For the CDR3, the DNA is TGCAGTGCTTCTCAGGACGGAGATCAGCCCCAGCATTTT.

The chain couples TRBV4-1 to TRBJ2-1, with D perhaps TRBD2 (6 bases). The germline V gene has CDR1 MGHRA and CDR2 YSYEKL. The CDR3 runs 16 residues. The germline V and J ends were trimmed by 0 bases and 12 bases, with 21 bases remaining between them. CDR3 DNA: TGCGCCAGCAGCCAAGATCTTGCTAGCGCCCGAGCTGGGCAGTTCTTC. Its translation is CASSQDLASARAGQFF.

In its sample, this clonotype was seen a few times. This chain joins TRBV6-6 and TRBJ2-3, with 8 nucleotides matching TRBD2. The CDR3 has 13 residues. Germline values: CDR1 MNHNY, CDR2 SVGAGI (reference sequence). Trimming removed 11 bases from V and 4 bases from J; junction bases left unmatched: 8. CDR3 sequence (DNA): TGTGCCGCCGGGGGTAGCGGGGCAGATACGCAGTATTTT. Its protein product is CAAGGSGADTQYF.

This clonotype was seen more than once but under ten times. CDR3 DNA: TGTGCCAGCAGAGTAGCGGGGGCGCAGGACTACAATGAGCAGTTCTTC. As protein: CASRVAGAQDYNEQFF. This rearrangement joins TRBV6-1 to TRBJ2-1; 9 bases align to TRBD2. This CDR3 contains 16 residues. V shed 6 bases, J shed 3 bases, and the junction held 9 bases outside the gene matches. Germline assignment: CDR1 MNHNS and CDR2 SASEGT.

CDR3 DNA: TGTGCCAGCAGCTCGGTAGTGGGGGGGCACACAGATACGCAGTATTTT. This sequence encodes CASSSVVGGHTDTQYF. This chain links TRBV7-9 with TRBJ2-3, with D possibly matching TRBD2 (7 bases). The germline CDR1 and CDR2 sequences are SEHNR and FQNEAQ (reference sequence). V dropped 4 bases and J dropped 2 bases, with 16 bases sitting between them. The length of the CDR3 is 16 residues.

This chain connects TRBV29-1 to TRBJ1-4; D is perhaps TRBD1 (6 bases). CDR1 is SQVTM and CDR2 is ANQGSEA in the germline V gene. V was cut by 0 bases and J by 11 bases, with 13 bases left in between. This CDR3 spans 13 amino acids. This CDR3 is CSVEDSGARKLFF. CDR3 coding DNA: TGCAGCGTTGAAGATTCGGGGGCCCGGAAACTGTTTTTT.

This clonotype was seen repeatedly, ten times or more. The chain employs TRBV29-1 and TRBJ2-6; D is undetermined. Trimming removed 4 bases from V and 1 base from J, with 5 bases in between. Germline CDR1 and CDR2: SQVTM and ANQGSEA. The CDR3 has 13 residues. The CDR3 nucleotides read TGCAGCGTTGCGGTTTCTGGGGCCAACGTCCTGACTTTC. Protein sequence: CSVAVSGANVLTF. The full variable domain, rest sourced from reference TRBV29-1 and TRBJ2-6, is SAVISQKPSRDICQRGTSLTIQCQVDSQVTMMFWYRQQPGQSLTLIATANQGSEATYESGFVIDKFPISRPNLTFSTLTVSNMSPEDSSIYLCSVAVSGANVLTFGAGSRLTVL.

J is TRBJ2-5 and V is TRBV6-1; D is possibly TRBD2 (6 bases). Trimming took 7 bases from V and 2 from J, leaving 11 bases between them. The germline V gene encodes CDR1 MNHNS and CDR2 SASEGT. The CDR3 is 13 amino acids. The CDR3 here is CASKLAYQETQYF. CDR3 DNA sequence: TGTGCCAGCAAACTAGCCTATCAAGAGACCCAGTACTTC.

This clonotype was counted between two and nine times. The V gene is TRBV21-1, the J gene TRBJ1-5; the D segment call TRBD1 is taken from the table without a DNA check. TRBV21-1 is a recognized pseudogene. The CDR3 runs 18 residues. The CDR3, as DNA: TGTGCCAGCAGCAAAAGGAGGGACACTCGAAAGGTAAATCAGCCCCAGCATTTT. Its protein is CASSKRRDTRKVNQPQHF.